This T cell receptor (beta chain) was recovered during a study of blood T cell repertoires in COVID-19. Comment on this clone: The sample has other DNA sequences that encode this CDR3 too.

TCRdb's copy holds only in-frame clones and misses some; the assay was immunoSEQ multiplex PCR. The sample yields a few hundred thousand clones, 80% to 90% seen once. V was shortened by 3 bases and J by 2 bases, with 13 bases between the two germline ends. CDR1 is MGHRA, CDR2 YSYEKL, per germline. The CDR3 has 16 amino acids. The sample consisted of PBMCs or T cells enriched from blood (not recorded which). This rearrangement joins TRBV4-1 to TRBJ1-4, with D perhaps TRBD1 (6 bases). The TCR sequence derives from a woman in her fifties or sixties who had recovered from COVID-19. The CDR3 region is CASSQVNGGTNEKLFF. The CDR3 DNA sequence: TGCGCCAGCAGCCAGGTCAATGGGGGCACTAATGAAAAACTGTTTTTT.